This TCR beta chain derives from a study of T-cell memory formation after mild COVID-19. The CDR3 spans 13 residues. CDR1 is SGHTA, CDR2 FQGTGA, per germline. V dropped 2 bases and J dropped 6 bases, with 9 bases sitting between them. One entry per CDR3 protein results from TCRdb running MiXCR on the 5' RACE reads. The sample shows 430,000 or so distinct CDR3 sequences, 20% to 30% of them seen only once. This clonotype turned up a few times. This receptor was taken from an adult woman who had mild COVID-19 (a few samples of this study predate the infection). Cell type and time point are not known. The specimen sequenced was PBMCs or a T cell subset sorted from them (not recorded which). The rearrangement links TRBV7-3 to TRBJ2-3; no definite D call. CDR3 region: CASSLELYDTQYF. The CDR3 bases are TGTGCCAGCAGCTTAGAGCTTTACGATACGCAGTATTTT.